The entry below gives a single T cell receptor beta chain sequence along with its context. Using immunoSEQ multiplex PCR, the repertoire was profiled, and TCRdb retains in-frame clones only, with some absent. The sample has 150,000 to 250,000 clones; around 80% are singletons. CDR1 MNHEY and CDR2 SMNVEV come from the germline V gene (reference sequence). This CDR3 contains 12 residues. Deletions cut 5 bases from V and 7 bases from J, with 10 bases between. This entry is derived from a study of cytomegalovirus exposure and HLA in healthy donors. The origin of this receptor is a woman under 40 in good health and CMV-seronegative. The sequencing input was PBMCs. The V and J genes are TRBV27 and TRBJ2-3, with D possibly TRBD1 on 5 matching bases. The CDR3 here is CASSTQGYTQYF. CDR3 DNA: TGTGCCAGCAGTACGCAGGGTTATACGCAGTATTTT.